This T cell receptor beta chain was recovered during a study of beta chain features in type 1 diabetes. Comment on this clone: The antigen is not known.

Each donor gave one heparinised blood draw averaging about 116 mL. CD45RO/CCR7/CD25/CD127/CD95/CD27 separated CD4+ naive, central memory, regulatory and stem cell-like memory cells by sorting. Each of the sorted populations had a purity greater than 95%. Study-level points and caveats: For Type 1 diabetes patients, all four CD4+ subsets carried TCRB CDR3s that were moderately but significantly shorter.

V was shortened by 4 bases and J by 0 bases, with 12 bases between the two germline ends. Per the germline V gene, CDR1 is MDHEN and CDR2 is SYDVKM. This CDR3 has 15 amino acids. Every bit of the isolated RNA underwent reverse transcription, so sequencing read expressed TCRB transcripts. TCRdb's table, derived via immunoSEQ multiplex PCR, lists solely in-frame clones and lacks some. Altogether about 340,000 clones are present, approximately 12% being singletons, with the ten largest covering nearly 0.015%. The sequence was collected from a woman younger than 35 with type 1 diabetes. The J gene is TRBJ1-1, the V gene TRBV28; D unresolved. The specimen was naive CD4+ T cells from blood. The CDR3 here is CASSSGGAMNTEAFF. The CDR3 nucleotides are TGTGCCAGCAGTTCCGGCGGAGCCATGAACACTGAAGCTTTCTTT.